The clone carrying this T cell receptor beta chain was observed at least ten times. In TCRdb, the 5' RACE reads were re-called with MiXCR into one record per CDR3 protein. The sample lists 120,000 or so distinct CDR3 sequences, around 7.2% seen once, with 2.7% in the top ten. These data come from a study of T cells after yellow fever vaccination. The junction had 15 bases not matched to a gene; V was cut back by 4 bases and J by 5 bases. Germline V gives CDR1 SGHKS, CDR2 YYEKEE (reference sequence). The CDR3 spans 16 residues. The clonotype originates from a man aged 18 to 35 who received the YFV17D yellow fever vaccine. Here the sequenced sample was CD4+ T cells sorted from PBMCs, taken about 49 days after the first yellow fever vaccination. This sequence joins TRBV5-5 and TRBJ2-7, with TRBD2 matching over 7 bases. CDR3 region: CASSPTGEGRVHEQYV. The DNA of the CDR3 is TGTGCCAGCAGCCCGACCGGGGAGGGACGTGTTCACGAGCAGTACGTC.